This T cell receptor beta chain was observed in a study of T cell changes during pregnancy in multiple sclerosis. Method: immunoSEQ multiplex PCR; TCRdb's copy keeps in-frame clones and lacks some. This sample carries some 97,000 clones, around nine tenths of them seen once, and the ten largest clones take approximately 1.2%. V dropped 6 bases and J dropped 7; count of bases not matched to a gene: 11. CDR1 and CDR2 (germline): MNHEY, SMNVEV (reference sequence). There are 14 residues in the CDR3. This TCR came from a female donor with multiple sclerosis, enrolled in a pregnancy study. This specimen was peripheral blood, taken in the second trimester of pregnancy. The rearrangement joins TRBV27 to TRBJ1-2, with 7 bases identical to TRBD1. The DNA of the CDR3 is TGTGCCAGCAGGGAGGGCAGGGGGGTTAGTGGCTACACCTTC. Translated, it gives CASREGRGVSGYTF.